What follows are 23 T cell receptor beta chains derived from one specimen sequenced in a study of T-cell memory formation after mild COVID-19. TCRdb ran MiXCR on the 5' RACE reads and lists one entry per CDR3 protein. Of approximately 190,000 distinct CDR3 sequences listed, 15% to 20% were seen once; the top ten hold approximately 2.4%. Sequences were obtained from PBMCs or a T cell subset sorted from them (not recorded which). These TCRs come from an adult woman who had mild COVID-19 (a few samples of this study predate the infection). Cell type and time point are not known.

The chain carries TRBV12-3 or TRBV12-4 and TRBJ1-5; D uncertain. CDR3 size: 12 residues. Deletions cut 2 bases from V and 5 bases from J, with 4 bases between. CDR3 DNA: TGTGCCAGCAGTTTATCGTATCAGCCCCAGCATTTT. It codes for CASSLSYQPQHF.

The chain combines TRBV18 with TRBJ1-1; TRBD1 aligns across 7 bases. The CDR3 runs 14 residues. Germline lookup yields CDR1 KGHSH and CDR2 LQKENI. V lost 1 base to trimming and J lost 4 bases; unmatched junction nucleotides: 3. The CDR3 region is CASSPLGTATEAFF. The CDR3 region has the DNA TGTGCCAGCTCACCACTAGGGACAGCCACTGAAGCTTTCTTT.

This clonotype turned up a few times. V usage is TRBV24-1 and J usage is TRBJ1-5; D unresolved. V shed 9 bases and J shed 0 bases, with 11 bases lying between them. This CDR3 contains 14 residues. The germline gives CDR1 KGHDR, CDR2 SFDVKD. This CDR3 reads CATARAHSNQPQHF. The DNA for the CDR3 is TGTGCCACCGCGAGGGCTCATAGCAATCAGCCCCAGCATTTT.

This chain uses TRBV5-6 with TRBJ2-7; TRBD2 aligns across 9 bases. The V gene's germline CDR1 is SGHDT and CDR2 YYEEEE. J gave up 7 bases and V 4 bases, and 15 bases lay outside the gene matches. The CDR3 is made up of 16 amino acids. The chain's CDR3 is CASSTTGAGGPGEQYF. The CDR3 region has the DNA TGTGCCAGCAGCACTACTGGGGCGGGAGGGCCTGGAGAGCAGTACTTC.

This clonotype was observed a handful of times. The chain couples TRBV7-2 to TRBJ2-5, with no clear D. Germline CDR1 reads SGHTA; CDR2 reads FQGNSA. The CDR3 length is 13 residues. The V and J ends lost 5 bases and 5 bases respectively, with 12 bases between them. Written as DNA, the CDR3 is TGTGCCAGCAGCCTCCAGGTCGGCGAGACCCAGTACTTC. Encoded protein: CASSLQVGETQYF. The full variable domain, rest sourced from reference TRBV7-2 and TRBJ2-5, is GAGVSQSPSNKVTEKGKDVELRCDPISGHTALYWYRQSLGQGLEFLIYFQGNSAPDKSGLPSDRFSAERTGGSVSTLTIQRTQQEDSAVYLCASSLQVGETQYFGPGTRLLVL.

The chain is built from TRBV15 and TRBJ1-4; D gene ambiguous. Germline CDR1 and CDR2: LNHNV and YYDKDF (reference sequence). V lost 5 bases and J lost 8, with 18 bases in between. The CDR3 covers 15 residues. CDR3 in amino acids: CATSSSLGLEEKLFF. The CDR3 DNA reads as TGTGCCACCAGCTCCTCGTTGGGATTGGAAGAAAAACTGTTTTTT. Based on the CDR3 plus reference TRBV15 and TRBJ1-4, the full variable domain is DAMVIQNPRYQVTQFGKPVTLSCSQTLNHNVMYWYQQKSSQAPKLLFHYYDKDFNNEADTPDNFQSRRPNTSFCFLDIRSPGLGDTAMYLCATSSSLGLEEKLFFGSGTQLSVL.

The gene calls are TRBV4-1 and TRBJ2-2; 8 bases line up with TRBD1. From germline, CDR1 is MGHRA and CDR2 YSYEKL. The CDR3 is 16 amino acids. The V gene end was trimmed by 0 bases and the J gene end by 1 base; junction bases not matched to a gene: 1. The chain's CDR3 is CASSQDRGLNTGELFF. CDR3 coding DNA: TGCGCCAGCAGCCAAGACAGGGGGCTGAACACCGGGGAGCTGTTTTTT.

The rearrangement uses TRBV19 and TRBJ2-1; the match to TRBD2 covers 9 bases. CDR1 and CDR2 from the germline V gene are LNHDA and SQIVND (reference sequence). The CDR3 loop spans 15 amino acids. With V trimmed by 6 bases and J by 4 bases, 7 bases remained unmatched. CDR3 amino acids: CASRAGGTEYNEQFF. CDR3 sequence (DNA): TGTGCCAGTAGGGCGGGAGGGACCGAGTACAATGAGCAGTTCTTC.

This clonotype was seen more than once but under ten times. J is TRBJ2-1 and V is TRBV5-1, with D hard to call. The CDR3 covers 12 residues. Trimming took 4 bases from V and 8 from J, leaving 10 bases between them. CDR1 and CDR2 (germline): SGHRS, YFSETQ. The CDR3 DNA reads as TGCGCCAGCAGCGCCGGGTTTGATGAGCAGTTCTTC. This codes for CASSAGFDEQFF.

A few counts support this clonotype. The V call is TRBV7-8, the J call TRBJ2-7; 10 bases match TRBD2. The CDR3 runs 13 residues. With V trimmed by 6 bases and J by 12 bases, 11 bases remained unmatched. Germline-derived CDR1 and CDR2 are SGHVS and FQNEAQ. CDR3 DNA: TGTGCCAGCAGTTCCGGACTAGCGGAGATCGGGTACTTC. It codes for CASSSGLAEIGYF.

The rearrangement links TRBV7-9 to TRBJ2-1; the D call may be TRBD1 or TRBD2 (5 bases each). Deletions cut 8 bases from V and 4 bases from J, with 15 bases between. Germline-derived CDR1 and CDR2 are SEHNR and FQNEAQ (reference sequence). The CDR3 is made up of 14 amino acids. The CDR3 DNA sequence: TGTGCCAGCCGTCCGGGGCCCCAATACAATGAGCAGTTCTTC. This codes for CASRPGPQYNEQFF.

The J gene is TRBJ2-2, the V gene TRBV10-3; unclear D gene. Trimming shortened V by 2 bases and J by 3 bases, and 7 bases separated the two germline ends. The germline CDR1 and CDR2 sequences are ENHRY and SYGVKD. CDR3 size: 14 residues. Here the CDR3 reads CAISEVTDTGELFF. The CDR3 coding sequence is TGTGCCATCAGTGAGGTGACCGACACCGGGGAGCTGTTTTTT.

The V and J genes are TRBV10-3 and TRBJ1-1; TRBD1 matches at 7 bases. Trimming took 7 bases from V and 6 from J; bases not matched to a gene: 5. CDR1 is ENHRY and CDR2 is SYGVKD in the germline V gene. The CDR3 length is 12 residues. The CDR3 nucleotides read TGTGCCATCACCGACGACAGGGCTGAAGCTTTCTTT. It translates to CAITDDRAEAFF.

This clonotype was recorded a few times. In nucleotides, the CDR3 is TGCAGTGCTAGCCGGGACAGGGCCTACGAGCAGTACTTC. As protein: CSASRDRAYEQYF. This chain links TRBV20-1 with TRBJ2-7, with 9 bases lining up with TRBD1. Trimming cost V 3 bases and J 2 bases; bases outside gene matches: 2. The germline V gene has CDR1 DFQATT and CDR2 SNEGSKA (reference sequence). The CDR3 covers 13 residues.

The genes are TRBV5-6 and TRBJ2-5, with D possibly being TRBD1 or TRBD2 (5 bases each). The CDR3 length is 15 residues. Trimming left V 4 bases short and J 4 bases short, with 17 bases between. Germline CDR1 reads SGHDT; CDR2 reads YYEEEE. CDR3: CASSLVGEVGETQYF. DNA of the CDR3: TGTGCCAGCAGCCTGGTGGGGGAAGTGGGAGAGACCCAGTACTTC.

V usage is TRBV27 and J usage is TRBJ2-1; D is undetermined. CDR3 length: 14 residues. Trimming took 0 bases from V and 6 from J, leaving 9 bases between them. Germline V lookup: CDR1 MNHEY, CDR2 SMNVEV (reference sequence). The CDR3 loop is CASSLSRLLNEQFF. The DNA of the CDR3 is TGTGCCAGCAGTTTATCCCGACTTCTCAATGAGCAGTTCTTC.

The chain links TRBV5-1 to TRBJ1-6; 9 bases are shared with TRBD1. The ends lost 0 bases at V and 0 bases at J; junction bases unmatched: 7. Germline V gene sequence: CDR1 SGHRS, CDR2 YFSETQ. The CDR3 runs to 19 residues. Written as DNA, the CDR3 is TGCGCCAGCAGCTTGGAAGGCGGGACAGGGAACTCCTATAATTCACCCCTCCACTTT. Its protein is CASSLEGGTGNSYNSPLHF.

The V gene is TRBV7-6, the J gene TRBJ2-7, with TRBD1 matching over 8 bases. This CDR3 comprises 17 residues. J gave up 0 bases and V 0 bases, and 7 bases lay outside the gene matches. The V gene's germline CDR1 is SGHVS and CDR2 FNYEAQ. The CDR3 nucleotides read TGTGCCAGCAGCTTAGCGGAAGCCGGGACAGGCTCCTACGAGCAGTACTTC. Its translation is CASSLAEAGTGSYEQYF. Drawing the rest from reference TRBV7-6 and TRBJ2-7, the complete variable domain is GAGVSQSPRYKVTKRGQDVALRCDPISGHVSLYWYRQALGQGPEFLTYFNYEAQQDKSGLPNDRFSAERPEGSISTLTIQRTEQRDSAMYRCASSLAEAGTGSYEQYFGPGTRLTVT.

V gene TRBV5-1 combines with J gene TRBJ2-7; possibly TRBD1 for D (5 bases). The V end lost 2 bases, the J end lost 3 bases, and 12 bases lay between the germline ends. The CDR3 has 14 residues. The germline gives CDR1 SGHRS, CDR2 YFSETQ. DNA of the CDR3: TGCGCCAGCAGCTTTACAGGACAATTCTACGAGCAGTACTTC. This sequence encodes CASSFTGQFYEQYF. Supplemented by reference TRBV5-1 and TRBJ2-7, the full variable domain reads KAGVTQTPRYLIKTRGQQVTLSCSPISGHRSVSWYQQTPGQGLQFLFEYFSETQRNKGNFPGRFSGRQFSNSRSEMNVSTLELGDSALYLCASSFTGQFYEQYFGPGTRLTVT.

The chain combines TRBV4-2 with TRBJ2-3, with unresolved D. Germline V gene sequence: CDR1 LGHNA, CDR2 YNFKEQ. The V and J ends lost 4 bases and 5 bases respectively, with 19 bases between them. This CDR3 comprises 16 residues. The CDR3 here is CASSPDTLVVKDTQYF. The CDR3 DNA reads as TGTGCCAGCAGCCCAGATACCCTGGTAGTCAAAGATACGCAGTATTTT.

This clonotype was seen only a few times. The CDR3 sequence is CASSSHEGGSTDTQYF. The CDR3 DNA follows: TGTGCCAGCAGCTCCCACGAGGGCGGGAGCACAGATACGCAGTATTTT. J is TRBJ2-3 and V is TRBV9, with TRBD2 as a possible D gene (5 bases). Germline CDR1 and CDR2: SGDLS and YYNGEE. This CDR3 has 16 amino acids. The V end was cut by 4 bases, the J end by 0 bases, with 15 bases between.

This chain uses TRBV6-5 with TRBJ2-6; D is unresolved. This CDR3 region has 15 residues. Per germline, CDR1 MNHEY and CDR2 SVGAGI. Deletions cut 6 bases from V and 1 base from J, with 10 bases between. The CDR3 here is CASSRVVSGANVLTF. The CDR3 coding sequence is TGTGCCAGCAGCCGGGTCGTTTCTGGGGCCAACGTCCTGACTTTC.

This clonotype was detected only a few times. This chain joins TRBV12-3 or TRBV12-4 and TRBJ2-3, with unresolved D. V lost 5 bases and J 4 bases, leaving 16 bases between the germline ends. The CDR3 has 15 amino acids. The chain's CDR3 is CASSRIGPHADTQYF. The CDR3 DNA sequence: TGTGCCAGCAGTCGCATTGGACCTCACGCAGATACGCAGTATTTT.